The entry that follows covers one TCR beta chain sequence. What this receptor recognizes is not known. Per-base quality was not reported, and no clone a single base away is much larger than it. Using the deep immunoSEQ assay, multiplex PCR amplified TCR CDR3 regions from genomic DNA. For each cell subset, the extracted genomic DNA was distributed evenly across all wells of several immunoSEQ 96-well plates, and each plate served as one replicate. For sorted subsets, each replicate PCR was loaded with about 0.2 ug genomic DNA, equivalent to 30,000 or so T cell genomes. Purified libraries were quantified with a Qubit 3.0 fluorometer, sized on a Bioanalyzer 2100, and re-quantified with the KAPA Library Quantification kit. Every immunoSEQ 96-well plate was sequenced on a dedicated single-read 150-cycle Illumina NextSeq 550 flow cell. In the authors' own workflow: The immunoSEQ output contained only junctional sequences without quality scores, so filtering could not match that applied to full-length reads. Sequences were annotated with PyIR, a Python wrapper for IgBLAST v1.9, using IMGT germline references to assign V/J genes and CDR3. Reads with weak V/J assignments (E-value above 1e-6), missing CDR3, stop codons, out-of-frame junctions, or ambiguous translated residues were removed. A V3J clonotype was defined by an identical inferred V gene, J gene, and CDR3 amino acid sequence. Percentage overlap between repertoires was calculated by dividing the number of shared unique clonotypes by the size of the smaller repertoire. Richness of each repertoire was evaluated using RTK rarefaction, the Chao1 estimator, and Recon v2.1 estimates of unobserved clonotypes. Generation probabilities were computed with OLGA for all TCRbeta clonotypes obtained by the gDNA method from four donors. TCRdb took this table from immuneACCESS and kept in-frame rearrangements with V and J called. Such tables lack part of the clones; where checked against another copy, unresolved V genes explain under half of the gap, and the rest is unexplained. The V and J calls and clone size come from that table; D and trimming were worked out from the DNA. This sample lists fewer than 850,000 clones; around 96% were detected once. Jointly, the top ten make up less than 0.25% of the sample.

CD8 naive samples were CD45RO-negative cells positively selected for CCR7, giving a CD45RA+CCR7+ population that excluded TemRA cells. The donors were healthy, HIV-negative adults with no recently reported acute infections or vaccinations. Every donor was a Caucasian adult living in Nashville, Tennessee, USA. Blood was obtained by leukapheresis, after which PBMCs were separated by Ficoll-Histopaque density gradient centrifugation and cryopreserved in liquid nitrogen vapor phase. Analytical flow cytometry was used to check the purity and quantity of every magnetically sorted T cell population. Each sorted fraction had its genomic DNA isolated and then quantified by UV absorbance on a Nanodrop 2000c. The data are from a study of shared clonotypes between healthy human individuals (TCRdb year 2020). Some background on the complete study: A few men and two women, aged 18 to 49 years, made up the cohort. Per donor, three plates each were used for CD4 naive and CD4 memory, two for CD8 naive, and one for CD8 memory. To estimate repertoire size and how much clonotypes are shared between individuals, the study performed deep sequencing of blood TCR repertoires from a handful of healthy adults. To increase sequencing depth and limit assay-specific biases, TCR repertoire library preparation and sequencing were carried out by different laboratories using diverse techniques. Per donor, leukapheresis produced somewhere between about 0.9 and 9 billion PBMCs. General study outcomes and caveats: Clonotypes shared by all four sorted-subset donors showed higher generation probabilities than non-shared clonotypes. Sharing across several donors was observed for around 5% of naive CD4, over 3% of naive CD8, roughly 2.4% of memory CD4, and approximately 0.41% of memory CD8 clonotypes. Only blood was sampled, and tissue TCR repertoires likely differ from those in blood. Based on pairwise subsampling, the degree of clonotype sharing among donors was expected to be affected by sequencing depth. Rarefaction of sorted-subset datasets indicated incomplete sequencing despite the large sequencing depth. Naive subsets generally had larger estimated clonotype richness than memory subsets did. Because the study included a small number of donors, the genetic and exposure-history diversity represented was limited.

From its cysteine to its phenylalanine, the CDR3 spans 16 amino acids. Solely the CDR3 DNA is kept, with 48 bases framed from the first base. Clipping removes 4 bases from V and 0 bases from J, with 4 as the unmatched junction base count. Based on the germline V gene, the CDR1 and CDR2 sequences are MNHEY and SVGAGI. Source material: naive CD8+ T cells sorted from blood. Read against the paper, the sample's cell subset or site label means: CD45RA+CCR7+. This TCR came from a man aged 25-45 years in good health. This receptor chain uses TRBV6-5 and TRBJ2-3, and TRBD2 matches 10 of the central bases. The bases read TGTGCCAGCAGTTTAGGACTAGCGGCTAGCACAGATACGCAGTATTTT. Its protein reads: CASSLGLAASTDTQYF.